Presented here are 28 T cell receptor beta chains from one specimen sequenced in a study of blood T cell repertoires in COVID-19. TCRdb's copy holds only in-frame clones and misses some; the assay was immunoSEQ multiplex PCR. Among approximately 160,000 clones listed, 81% were seen once. The sequenced sample was peripheral blood. The receptor source for this set is a human donor in a cohort sampled during active COVID-19.

This clone turned up a few times. The gene calls are TRBV30 and TRBJ2-1, with 10 positions matching TRBD2. The CDR3 length is 16 residues. CDR1 is GTSNPN, CDR2 SVGIG, per germline (reference sequence). J gave up 7 bases and V 4 bases, and 13 bases lay outside the gene matches. CDR3 nucleotide sequence: TGTGCCTGGACGGTAGCGGGAGGCCCCCGGGTTAATGAGCAGTTCTTC. Protein: CAWTVAGGPRVNEQFF.

The J gene is TRBJ2-2, the V gene TRBV19, with 10 bases identical to TRBD2. The junction had 8 bases not matched to a gene; V was cut back by 0 bases and J by 1 base. The CDR3 contains 19 residues. Per the germline V gene, CDR1 is LNHDA and CDR2 is SQIVND (reference sequence). CDR3 loop: CASSIDPASGGLNTGELFF. Written as DNA, the CDR3 is TGTGCCAGTAGTATAGATCCCGCTAGCGGGGGTCTGAACACCGGGGAGCTGTTTTTT.

The chain recombines TRBV28 with TRBJ1-2; D ambiguous. V was pared by 4 bases and J by 8 bases, with 17 bases between. The V gene's germline CDR1 is MDHEN and CDR2 SYDVKM. CDR3 length equals 14 residues. The CDR3 DNA follows: TGTGCCAGCAGTTCCAAGAAGTTGGTCTACGGCTACACCTTC. Residues: CASSSKKLVYGYTF.

The gene calls are TRBV6-5 and TRBJ2-2, with 11 bases lining up with TRBD1. Germline V CDR1 and CDR2: MNHEY, SVGAGI. Unmatched junction bases numbered 7, after V lost 6 bases and J lost 7 bases. The CDR3 consists of 15 residues. CDR3 coding DNA: TGTGCCAGCAGCTACCGGACAGGGGGCGGCGGGGAGCTGTTTTTT. This sequence encodes CASSYRTGGGGELFF.

V gene TRBV18 combines with J gene TRBJ2-7, with D possibly being TRBD2 (6 bases). Germline V gene lookup returns CDR1 KGHSH and CDR2 LQKENI. The CDR3 sequence is 14 residues long. V lost 3 bases and J lost 0, with 9 bases in between. CDR3: CASSPSGSSYEQYF. For the CDR3, the DNA is TGTGCCAGCTCACCCAGCGGGTCCTCCTACGAGCAGTACTTC.

The chain has TRBV6-5 and TRBJ2-1; 7 positions match TRBD1. With V trimmed by 6 bases and J by 4 bases, 6 bases remained unmatched. Germline CDR1 and CDR2: MNHEY and SVGAGI. The CDR3 is 14 amino acids. CDR3 amino acids: CASRQGIEYNEQFF. The CDR3 DNA is TGTGCCAGCAGACAGGGGATCGAATACAATGAGCAGTTCTTC.

This clone was found once. The V call is TRBV27, the J call TRBJ2-3, with TRBD1 matching 10 bases. V gave up 6 bases and J gave up 1 base; unmatched junction bases: 7. Germline values: CDR1 MNHEY, CDR2 SMNVEV (reference sequence). The CDR3 spans 16 residues. This CDR3 reads CASSSDRGLGTDTQYF. The CDR3 DNA is TGTGCCAGCAGCTCGGACAGGGGGTTGGGCACAGATACGCAGTATTTT.

A few counts support this clone. The chain is built from TRBV7-2 and TRBJ2-7; 11 bases line up with TRBD2. Germline V gene sequence: CDR1 SGHTA, CDR2 FQGNSA. The CDR3 contains 15 residues. The V gene end was trimmed by 1 base and the J gene end by 3 bases; junction bases not matched to a gene: 2. The CDR3 loop is CASSLETSGNYEQYF. CDR3 bases: TGTGCCAGCAGCTTAGAGACTAGCGGGAACTACGAGCAGTACTTC.

The V and J genes are TRBV9 and TRBJ1-4; 9 nucleotides match TRBD1. The J segment lost 4 bases and the V segment lost 5 bases, leaving 6 bases of the junction unmatched. The length of the CDR3 is 15 residues. Germline V CDR1 and CDR2: SGDLS, YYNGEE. The CDR3 loop is CASSPGDRDNEKLFF. The DNA of the CDR3 is TGTGCCAGCAGTCCAGGGGACAGGGATAATGAAAAACTGTTTTTT.

The chain joins TRBV9 to TRBJ1-3, with D possibly being TRBD1 (6 bases). The CDR3 covers 16 residues. Per the germline V gene, CDR1 is SGDLS and CDR2 is YYNGEE. Trimming took 4 bases from V and 4 from J, leaving 18 bases between them. DNA for the CDR3: TGTGCCAGCAGCACCGCTGGACAGTCTACAGGAAACACCATATATTTT. Its protein product is CASSTAGQSTGNTIYF.

This rearrangement joins TRBV4-3 to TRBJ1-1; no clear D. Between the trimmed V and J ends, which lost 4 bases and 1 base, there was a span of 10 bases. The CDR3 consists of 14 residues. Looked up from germline, CDR1 is LGHNA and CDR2 is YSLEER. CDR3 residues: CASSPGMENTEAFF. In DNA form, the CDR3 reads TGCGCCAGCAGCCCGGGGATGGAGAACACTGAAGCTTTCTTT.

The genes are TRBV7-3 and TRBJ2-3; 8 positions match TRBD1. Germline trimming cut 0 bases from V and 4 bases from J; bases unmatched to any gene: 9. The germline gives CDR1 SGHTA, CDR2 FQGTGA. The CDR3 has 17 residues. This CDR3 is CASSLTFGQGQADTQYF. CDR3 nucleotide sequence: TGTGCCAGCAGCTTAACGTTCGGACAGGGACAGGCAGATACGCAGTATTTT.

The rearrangement joins TRBV9 to TRBJ2-3, with 12 bases lining up with TRBD2. The ends lost 4 bases at V and 10 bases at J; junction bases unmatched: 10. CDR3 length: 15 residues. Germline V CDR1 and CDR2: SGDLS, YYNGEE. The CDR3 DNA is TGTGCCAGCAGCTTGACCGGGCTAGCGGGAGGGCCGCAGTATTTT. Protein: CASSLTGLAGGPQYF.

The chain couples TRBV15 to TRBJ2-7; TRBD1 matches at 7 bases. The junction had 8 bases not matched to a gene; V was cut back by 0 bases and J by 3 bases. CDR1 is LNHNV and CDR2 is YYDKDF in the germline V gene (reference sequence). This CDR3 is 16 amino acids long. The chain's CDR3 is CATSRENTGQSYEQYF. For the CDR3, the DNA is TGTGCCACCAGCAGAGAAAACACGGGACAGAGCTACGAGCAGTACTTC. Supplemented by reference TRBV15 and TRBJ2-7, the full variable domain reads DAMVIQNPRYQVTQFGKPVTLSCSQTLNHNVMYWYQQKSSQAPKLLFHYYDKDFNNEADTPDNFQSRRPNTSFCFLDIRSPGLGDTAMYLCATSRENTGQSYEQYFGPGTRLTVT.

This clone was seen only a few times. This CDR3 is also generated by other DNA sequences in the sample. CDR3 region: CASSSGNSPLHF. DNA of the CDR3: TGTGCCAGCAGTTCCGGGAATTCACCCCTCCACTTT. The chain has TRBV28 and TRBJ1-6, with unresolved D. Germline-derived CDR1 and CDR2 are MDHEN and SYDVKM. There are 12 residues in the CDR3. V was shortened by 4 bases and J by 7 bases, with 5 bases between the two germline ends.

The chain links TRBV20-1 to TRBJ2-3, with a tentative D call TRBD2 (7 bases). The CDR3 spans 11 residues. The germline CDR1 and CDR2 sequences are DFQATT and SNEGSKA (reference sequence). V was shortened by 4 bases and J by 11 bases, with 13 bases between the two germline ends. The CDR3 sequence is CSAKGGGGQYF. DNA of the CDR3: TGCAGTGCTAAGGGGGGCGGGGGGCAGTATTTT.

This chain joins TRBV5-6 and TRBJ1-6, with 9 positions matching TRBD1. The CDR3 length is 16 residues. V lost 0 bases, J lost 7 bases, and 5 bases stayed unmatched. CDR1 is SGHDT, CDR2 YYEEEE, per germline. As DNA, the CDR3 is TGTGCCAGCAGCTTGGGGACAGGGGCCCCAAATTCACCCCTCCACTTT. This codes for CASSLGTGAPNSPLHF.

The V and J genes are TRBV1 and TRBJ2-1; TRBD1 was called by the table and not checked on the DNA. TRBV1 is classified as a pseudogene. CDR3 length equals 16 residues. The CDR3 DNA follows: TGCACCAGCAGCCCCCGAGGGGACAGGAGGGGTCATGAGCAGTTCTTC. Protein: CTSSPRGDRRGHEQFF.

The gene calls are TRBV2 and TRBJ2-7, with a possible D match to TRBD2 (5 bases). From germline, CDR1 is SNHLY and CDR2 FYNNEI. CDR3 length equals 14 residues. The V end lost 8 bases, the J end lost 3 bases, and 17 bases lay between the germline ends. The CDR3 spells CASDTSGRGYEQYF. CDR3 DNA sequence: TGTGCCAGCGATACGTCGGGAAGAGGCTACGAGCAGTACTTC.

The rearrangement uses TRBV7-9 and TRBJ1-6; maybe TRBD1 (5 bases). Germline values: CDR1 SEHNR, CDR2 FQNEAQ (reference sequence). The CDR3 extends over 15 amino acids. The V end was cut by 1 base, the J end by 7 bases, with 11 bases between. The CDR3 nucleotides read TGTGCCAGCAGCTTAGAGACAGCTAAAAATTCACCCCTCCACTTT. The encoded protein is CASSLETAKNSPLHF.

The rearrangement joins TRBV18 to TRBJ1-4, with D possibly matching TRBD1 (6 bases). Germline V gene data show CDR1 as KGHSH and CDR2 as LQKENI. The CDR3 runs to 13 residues. V was cut by 8 bases and J by 1 base, with 8 bases left in between. CDR3: CASRTETNEKLFF. As DNA, the CDR3 is TGTGCCAGCCGGACAGAAACTAATGAAAAACTGTTTTTT.

This clone appeared a single time. The V and J genes are TRBV3-1 (or the pseudogene TRBV3-2) and TRBJ2-5, with 9 bases aligning to TRBD2. The CDR3 extends over 17 amino acids. Germline V gene lookup returns CDR1 LGHDT and CDR2 YNNKEL (reference sequence). The trim removed 7 bases at V and 5 bases at J, leaving 17 bases unmatched. The CDR3 region is CASIEEGAGGSGETQYF. The CDR3 nucleotides read TGTGCCAGCATCGAGGAGGGAGCGGGGGGATCCGGGGAGACCCAGTACTTC.

The J gene is TRBJ1-1, the V gene TRBV4-1, with TRBD1 identical over 8 bases. The CDR3 runs 16 residues. Germline values: CDR1 MGHRA, CDR2 YSYEKL. With V trimmed by 1 base and J by 1 base, 5 bases remained unmatched. The CDR3 DNA sequence: TGCGCCAGCAGCCAAGTCGGCAGGGGGCGGAACACTGAAGCTTTCTTT. Amino acids: CASSQVGRGRNTEAFF.

Note on this clone: This sample includes further DNA sequences coding for the same CDR3. V and J are TRBV27 and TRBJ2-5, with D perhaps TRBD1 (5 bases). Germline CDR1 MNHEY, CDR2 SMNVEV (reference sequence). The ends were cut back, 5 bases at V and 4 bases at J, with 8 bases in the middle. The CDR3 length is 12 residues. The DNA for the CDR3 is TGTGCCAGCAGTGCTAGGGGAGAGACCCAGTACTTC. This encodes CASSARGETQYF.

V usage is TRBV12-5 and J usage is TRBJ2-3; 10 bases are shared with TRBD2. Germline V CDR1 and CDR2: LGHNT, FRNRAP. The CDR3 runs to 15 residues. J gave up 3 bases and V 2 bases, and 2 bases lay outside the gene matches. CDR3 nucleotides: TGTGCTAGTGGTTTGTCTAGCGGGAGAACAGATACGCAGTATTTT. This sequence encodes CASGLSSGRTDTQYF. Drawing the rest from reference TRBV12-5 and TRBJ2-3, the complete variable domain is DARVTQTPRHKVTEMGQEVTMRCQPILGHNTVFWYRQTMMQGLELLAYFRNRAPLDDSGMPKDRFSAEMPDATLATLKIQPSEPRDSAVYFCASGLSSGRTDTQYFGPGTRLTVL.

The chain couples TRBV5-1 to TRBJ2-3; maybe TRBD2 (6 bases). Germline CDR1 is SGHRS and CDR2 is YFSETQ. V dropped 7 bases and J dropped 2 bases, with 14 bases sitting between them. The CDR3 totals 14 residues. In DNA form, the CDR3 reads TGCGCCAGCTCGGCGGGGACCGACACAGATACGCAGTATTTT. Its protein product is CASSAGTDTDTQYF.

The V gene is TRBV7-2, the J gene TRBJ2-1; D is uncertain. The germline V gene encodes CDR1 SGHTA and CDR2 FQGNSA. V shed 1 base and J shed 7 bases, with 11 bases lying between them. The CDR3 has 14 amino acids. This chain's CDR3 is CASSLDRLSNEQFF. The CDR3 DNA reads TGTGCCAGCAGCTTAGATCGTCTCTCTAATGAGCAGTTCTTC.

This chain joins TRBV18 and TRBJ2-1, with 8 bases fitting TRBD1. From germline, CDR1 is KGHSH and CDR2 LQKENI. V shed 4 bases, J shed 12 bases, and the junction held 5 bases outside the gene matches. This CDR3 is built from 12 residues. CDR3 in amino acids: CASSRSGTGQFF. The CDR3 DNA follows: TGTGCCAGCTCACGTTCCGGGACAGGGCAGTTCTTC.